This TCR beta chain was obtained from a study of T cells expressing NK-cell markers. In the study overall: HCMV seropositivity characterized seven of the eight sequenced donors, and seronegativity one.

From its re-call of the 5' RACE reads, TCRdb lists each CDR3 protein once, without DNA. The listing records 550,000 or so distinct CDR3 sequences. The CDR3 spans 16 residues. The V gene's germline CDR1 is MNHNS and CDR2 SASEGT. The rearrangement links TRBV6-1 to TRBJ1-1. This TCR was recovered from a man aged 18 to 29 in good health. Sequencing was performed on blood T cells: a sorted CD56 or NKG2C T cell subset, CD4+ or CD8+ T cells, or bulk PBMC T cells (not recorded which). The CDR3 reads CASSEVRTDLNTEAFF.